This is a list of T cell receptor beta chains from one sample in a study of patients and donors after allogeneic stem cell transplantation. From the RT-PCR reads, TCRdb called clonotypes with MiXCR, one entry per CDR3 protein. Among around 150,000 distinct CDR3 sequences, approximately 40% were seen once, and the ten largest hold around 50%. The sample was blood, either unsorted or a sorted T cell fraction (not recorded which). The receptors stem from a human donor who was either an allogeneic HSCT recipient or a stem cell or donor lymphocyte infusion donor (not recorded which). It is not recorded whose cells these are; they may come from a transplant donor. Each CDR3 is given without its conserved first and last residue.

TRBV4-2 ASSQTGTGYFGYT
TRBV4-3 ASSPRVRQNHEQY
TRBV5-6 ASSSGTVNEQY
TRBV12-3/TRBV12-4 ASSVDTTGGLRGYT
TRBV12-3/TRBV12-4 ASTPWDSPRGTDTQY
TRBV12-3/TRBV12-4 ASSNTGPYNSPLH
TRBV6-2/TRBV6-3 ASSYAQPSGGATGELF
TRBV4-2 ASSQDWRGQETQY
TRBV7-3 ASSRGGERNSPLH
TRBV7-2 ASSLTAWGNTIY
TRBV7-2 ASSLGQGRTDTQY
TRBV12-3/TRBV12-4 ASTLGQDRGYSPLH
TRBV25-1 ASSDPSGFRSYNEQF
TRBV2 ASSDLGTVKTQY
TRBV24-1 ATKDQGLGTDTQY
TRBV4-1 ASSHKTGQPRDTEAF
TRBV15 ATQTGESYNSPLH
TRBV4-2 ASSQDRRPQH
TRBV4-3 ASSQDGGRGRLLEKLF
TRBV28 ASSRLRGIIGNIQY
TRBV7-8 ASSRSLTSGGFYNEQF
TRBV12-3/TRBV12-4 ASSYRITDTQY
TRBV4-3 ASSLRTGVDEAF
TRBV27 ASSLSSGEGNSPLH
TRBV12-3/TRBV12-4 ASRGTGESAAF
TRBV21-1 ASSNPSGVTDTQY
TRBV7-9 ASSLEGGLQRNEQF
TRBV20-1 SGHGTVTEAF
TRBV10-3 AISDKDGVNNEQF
TRBV6-6 ASSLLPAGGYNQPQH
TRBV29-1 TTTGLYGYT
TRBV6-4 ASSVAGGDTQY
TRBV6-6 ASSPPGLAVGTDTQY